The source of this T cell receptor (beta chain) is a study of blood T cell repertoires in COVID-19. About the research overall: Acute and convalescent COVID-19 samples came from the United States, Italy and Spain.

The CDR3 has 17 amino acids. The trim removed 3 bases at V and 10 bases at J, leaving 17 bases unmatched. CDR1 is SGHTA, CDR2 FQGNSA, per germline. Data came from immunoSEQ multiplex PCR; TCRdb stores just in-frame clones and leaves some out. Counted here are approximately 50,000 clones, about 85% occurring once; the ten biggest clones make up roughly a tenth. Sample: peripheral blood. This sequence joins TRBV7-2 and TRBJ1-4, with TRBD1 matching over 7 bases. This TCR came from a human donor in a cohort sampled during active COVID-19. The CDR3 coding sequence is TGTGCCAGCAGCTTGTTAACCGGGACAGAAGGCATCGGAAAACTGTTTTTT. Translation: CASSLLTGTEGIGKLFF.